One sample yielded the 15 T cell receptor beta chains listed below, sequenced in a study of OX40 agonist ivuxolimab in advanced cancers. Profiled with immunoSEQ multiplex PCR; TCRdb holds only in-frame clones, not every one. This sample carries roughly 80,000 clones, over 85% of them seen once, and the ten largest clones take 0.32%. This material consisted of CD4+ or CD8+ T cells sorted from blood, taken in a trial of the OX40 agonist ivuxolimab. These receptors originate from an adult with an advanced solid tumor such as melanoma, head and neck, liver or kidney cancer.

The chain uses TRBV19 and TRBJ2-7; 8 bases match TRBD2. With 4 bases clipped from V and 4 bases from J, the junction kept 9 bases outside the gene matches. CDR3 size: 15 residues. The germline gives CDR1 LNHDA, CDR2 SQIVND (reference sequence). CDR3 region: CASSTASGSWYEQYF. CDR3 coding DNA: TGTGCCAGTAGTACTGCAAGCGGGAGTTGGTACGAGCAGTACTTC.

The rearrangement links TRBV27 to TRBJ2-2, with D tentatively TRBD1 (5 bases). The CDR3 is 14 residues long. Germline V gives CDR1 MNHEY, CDR2 SMNVEV (reference sequence). The V end lost 3 bases, the J end lost 4 bases, and 9 bases lay between the germline ends. CDR3 nucleotide sequence: TGTGCCAGCAGTTTGGGCAGGGTCACCGGGGAGCTGTTTTTT. Its translation is CASSLGRVTGELFF.

The rearrangement links TRBV7-2 to TRBJ2-2; 7 nucleotides match TRBD2. Germline V gene data show CDR1 as SGHTA and CDR2 as FQGNSA. The CDR3 loop spans 16 amino acids. Germline trimming cut 2 bases from V and 5 bases from J; bases unmatched to any gene: 8. The CDR3 nucleotides are TGTGCCAGCAGCTTACGGCAACTAGCGACGACCGGGGAGCTGTTTTTT. Residues: CASSLRQLATTGELFF.

In its sample, this clone was seen a few times. The chain links TRBV11-2 to TRBJ2-3; TRBD1 might be the D (5 bases). This CDR3 spans 15 amino acids. V dropped 1 base and J dropped 0 bases, with 8 bases sitting between them. Germline V lookup: CDR1 SGHAT, CDR2 FQNNGV. The CDR3 region has the DNA TGTGCCAGCAGCTTAGCAGGGTTTAGCACAGATACGCAGTATTTT. Its translation is CASSLAGFSTDTQYF.

V usage is TRBV29-1 and J usage is TRBJ2-7; D remains ambiguous. Trimming left V 4 bases short and J 1 base short, with 8 bases between. Germline V gives CDR1 SQVTM, CDR2 ANQGSEA. The CDR3 loop spans 12 amino acids. The CDR3 loop is CSVATTSYEQYF. The CDR3 region has the DNA TGCAGCGTTGCTACTACTTCCTACGAGCAGTACTTC.

This clone was seen just once. V gene TRBV15 combines with J gene TRBJ1-1; no clear D. Germline-derived CDR1 and CDR2 are LNHNV and YYDKDF (reference sequence). The V end lost 0 bases, the J end lost 1 base, and 0 bases lay between the germline ends. The CDR3 is 12 residues long. The CDR3 bases are TGTGCCACCAGCAGAGAGAACACTGAAGCTTTCTTT. Its translation: CATSRENTEAFF.

Only one count was recorded for this clone. The rearrangement links TRBV11-3 to TRBJ2-7; 13 positions agree with TRBD2. This CDR3 region has 15 residues. Germline V gives CDR1 SGHNT, CDR2 YENEEA. V dropped 3 bases and J dropped 2; count of bases not matched to a gene: 1. The CDR3 protein is CASSFTSGGAYEQYF. In DNA form, the CDR3 reads TGTGCCAGCAGCTTCACTAGCGGGGGGGCCTACGAGCAGTACTTC. The whole variable domain, remainder taken from reference TRBV11-3 and TRBJ2-7, is EAGVVQSPRYKIIEKKQPVAFWCNPISGHNTLYWYLQNLGQGPELLIRYENEEAVDDSQLPKDRFSAERLKGVDSTLKIQPAELGDSAVYLCASSFTSGGAYEQYFGPGTRLTVT.

The V and J genes are TRBV7-6 and TRBJ2-1; D assignment may be TRBD1 or TRBD2 (5 bases each). Between the trimmed V and J ends, which lost 5 bases and 0 bases, there was a span of 17 bases. The CDR3 is 17 amino acids. Germline-derived CDR1 and CDR2 are SGHVS and FNYEAQ. DNA for the CDR3: TGTGCCAGCAGCGAGTACGGGGCAGGGAGCTCCTACAATGAGCAGTTCTTC. Translated: CASSEYGAGSSYNEQFF.

This clone occurred once. The chain uses TRBV15 and TRBJ2-5; D unclear. This CDR3 is built from 16 residues. Per germline, CDR1 LNHNV and CDR2 YYDKDF (reference sequence). With 1 base removed from V and 1 base from J, the gap between germline ends came to 13 bases. Here the CDR3 DNA reads TGTGCCACCAGCAGAGGGGATTTAGCCAGCCAAGAGACCCAGTACTTC. Translating it yields CATSRGDLASQETQYF.

The chain uses TRBV7-9 and TRBJ1-5; unclear D gene. The CDR3 is 13 residues long. V gave up 5 bases and J gave up 4 bases, with 9 bases separating them. Per germline, CDR1 SEHNR and CDR2 FQNEAQ (reference sequence). CDR3 sequence (DNA): TGTGCCAGCAGCATGGACGGAAATCAGCCCCAGCATTTT. Its protein product is CASSMDGNQPQHF.

J is TRBJ2-4 and V is TRBV18, with 11 nucleotides matching TRBD1. CDR1 KGHSH and CDR2 LQKENI come from the germline V gene. The V segment lost 0 bases and the J segment 7 bases; nucleotides outside the gene matches: 5. This CDR3 spans 16 amino acids. The CDR3: CASSPPSGTGGNIQYF. The DNA for the CDR3 is TGTGCCAGCTCACCACCTTCTGGGACAGGGGGGAACATTCAGTACTTC.

The chain couples TRBV19 to TRBJ1-1, with 9 bases identical to TRBD1. CDR1 is LNHDA and CDR2 is SQIVND in the germline V gene (reference sequence). The CDR3 is 12 residues long. After removal of 6 bases from V and 9 bases from J, the junction contained 5 bases not matched to a gene. The CDR3 loop is CASSPQGAKAFF. In nucleotides, the CDR3 is TGTGCCAGTAGCCCACAGGGGGCAAAAGCTTTCTTT. The full variable domain, completed using reference TRBV19 and TRBJ1-1, is DGGITQSPKYLFRKEGQNVTLSCEQNLNHDAMYWYRQDPGQGLRLIYYSQIVNDFQKGDIAEGYSVSREKKESFPLTVTSAQKNPTAFYLCASSPQGAKAFFGQGTRLTVV.

The rearrangement uses TRBV6-1 and TRBJ2-3; 7 nucleotides line up with TRBD1. The length of the CDR3 is 14 residues. Germline V gene sequence: CDR1 MNHNS, CDR2 SASEGT. The trim removed 6 bases at V and 1 base at J, leaving 4 bases unmatched. CDR3 sequence: CASRPGQGTDTQYF. In DNA form, the CDR3 reads TGTGCCAGCAGACCTGGACAGGGCACAGATACGCAGTATTTT.

The rearrangement links TRBV14 to TRBJ1-1; D gene unclear. The CDR3 runs to 11 residues. CDR1 SGHDN and CDR2 FVKESK come from the germline V gene. The germline V and J ends were trimmed by 1 base and 5 bases, with 2 bases remaining between them. The CDR3 sequence is CASSQATEAFF. In DNA form, the CDR3 reads TGTGCCAGCAGCCAAGCGACTGAAGCTTTCTTT.

This chain links TRBV10-2 with TRBJ2-6, with D possibly TRBD1 on 6 matching bases. V was shortened by 3 bases and J by 0 bases, with 6 bases between the two germline ends. Germline CDR1 is WSHSY and CDR2 is SAAADI. This CDR3 has 15 residues. As DNA, the CDR3 is TGCGCCAGCAGTGACAGGGGCTCTGGGGCCAACGTCCTGACTTTC. It translates to CASSDRGSGANVLTF.